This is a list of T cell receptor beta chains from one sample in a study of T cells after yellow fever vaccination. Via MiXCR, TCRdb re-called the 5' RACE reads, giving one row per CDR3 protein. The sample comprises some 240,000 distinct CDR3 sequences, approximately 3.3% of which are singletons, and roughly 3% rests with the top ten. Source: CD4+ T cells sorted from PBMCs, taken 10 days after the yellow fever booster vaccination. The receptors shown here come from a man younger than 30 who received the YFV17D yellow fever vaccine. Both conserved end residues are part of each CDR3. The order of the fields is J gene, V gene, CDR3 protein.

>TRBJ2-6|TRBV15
CATSSVFSGANVLTF
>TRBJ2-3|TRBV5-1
CASSLSGSSDTQYF
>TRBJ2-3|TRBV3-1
CASSQLVRGGRRQYF
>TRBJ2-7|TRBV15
CATSSSVAGSSYEQYF
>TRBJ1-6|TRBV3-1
CASSQATGGGSPLHF
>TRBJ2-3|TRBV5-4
CASSSVLALPTDTQYF
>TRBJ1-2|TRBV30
CAWSVFQGASSGYTF
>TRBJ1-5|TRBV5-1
CASSVGEHSNQPQHF
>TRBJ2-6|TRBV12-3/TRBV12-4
CASHAGQGFSGANVLTF
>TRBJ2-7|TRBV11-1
CASSLLSGAYEQYF
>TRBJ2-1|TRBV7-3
CASSVLAGYNEQFF
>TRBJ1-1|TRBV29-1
CSVHPPGPINTEAFF
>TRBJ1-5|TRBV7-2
CASSLGEGPQHF
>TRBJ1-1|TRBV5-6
CASSLSLGDTEAFF
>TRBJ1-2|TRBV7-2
CASTAAGGYTF
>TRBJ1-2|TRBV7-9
CASSLGPGVYGYTF
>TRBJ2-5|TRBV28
CASSLAGLRTVETQYF
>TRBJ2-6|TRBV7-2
CASTVRTGSGANVLTF
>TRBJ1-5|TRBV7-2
CASSLGTGRSPNQPQHF
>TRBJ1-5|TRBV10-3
CAISESLGTGVDQPQHF
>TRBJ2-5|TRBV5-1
CASSSGGTGGLQETQYF
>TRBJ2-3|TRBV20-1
CSAPLGGGDTQYF
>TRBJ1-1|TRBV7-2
CASRNEPGQGVQAFF
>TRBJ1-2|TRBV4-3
CASSQERPGYTF
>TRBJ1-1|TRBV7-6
CASSLAGQSEAFF
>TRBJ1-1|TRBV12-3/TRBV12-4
CASRLGWVSEAFF
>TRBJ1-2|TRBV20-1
CSAQKPYGYTF
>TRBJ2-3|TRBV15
CATSSVRPLGDDTQYF
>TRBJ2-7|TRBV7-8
CASSLVRVRASYEQYF
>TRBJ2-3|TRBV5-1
CASSLTGSGDTQYF
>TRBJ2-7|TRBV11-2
CASSLGYPLEQYF
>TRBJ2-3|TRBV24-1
CATSDPHGTSIDTQYF